Below, 29 T cell receptor beta chains from the same sample are listed, as sequenced in a study of shared clonotypes between healthy human individuals (dated by TCRdb to about 2020). Library preparation employed the immunoSEQ multiplex PCR assay. TCRdb re-hosts the immuneACCESS table, in-frame sequences only. Its copies lack some clones; in the studies checked, an unresolved V gene accounts for under half of them, and the cause for the rest is not known. Recorded for this sample are over 2,000,000 clones; just under 95% of them occurred a single time. The ten largest clones take up around 1.7% of the sample. CD8 naive samples were obtained by positive selection for CCR7 among CD45RO-negative cells, yielding a CD45RA+CCR7+ population from which TemRA cells were excluded. Sequenced: naive CD8+ T cells from PBMCs. The label giving this sample's cell subset or site can be read as: CD45RA+CCR7+. These receptors all stem from a man between 18 and 29 years old in good health. Some clones in this sample may be carry-over from other donors' samples.

This chain links TRBV4-1 with TRBJ2-7, with 8 bases aligning to TRBD1. After removal of 1 base from V and 5 bases from J, the junction contained 16 bases not matched to a gene. The CDR3 has 18 amino acids. Germline CDR1 MGHRA, CDR2 YSYEKL. The CDR3 loop reads CASSQGNLGQVIENEQYF. In DNA form, the CDR3 reads TGCGCCAGCAGCCAAGGGAATCTGGGACAGGTCATCGAGAACGAGCAGTACTTC.

This clone was seen a single time. This chain connects TRBV7-6 to TRBJ1-4; tentative D call: TRBD1 (5 bases). Trimming removed 1 base from V and 4 bases from J, with 16 bases in between. The germline gives CDR1 SGHVS, CDR2 FNYEAQ. This CDR3 comprises 17 residues. CDR3 amino acids: CASSLGSWGGDNEKLFF. The CDR3 DNA reads as TGTGCCAGCAGCTTAGGTTCGTGGGGCGGAGATAATGAAAAACTGTTTTTT.

The rearrangement links TRBV11-2 to TRBJ2-7; D gene unclear. V was trimmed by 0 bases and J by 4 bases, leaving 13 bases between them. CDR3 length: 15 residues. Germline V gene data show CDR1 as SGHAT and CDR2 as FQNNGV. Written as DNA, the CDR3 is TGTGCCAGCAGCTTAGAATCCGGCGGAGAGTACGAGCAGTACTTC. This codes for CASSLESGGEYEQYF.

The genes are TRBV4-2 and TRBJ2-2, with D perhaps matching TRBD2 (5 bases). The CDR3 has 16 residues. Per the germline V gene, CDR1 is LGHNA and CDR2 is YNFKEQ. Trimming shortened V by 3 bases and J by 7 bases, and 18 bases separated the two germline ends. CDR3 nucleotides: TGTGCCAGCAGCCACCCCGGGGTAGGAGTTGACGGGGAGCTGTTTTTT. Encoded protein: CASSHPGVGVDGELFF.

This chain connects TRBV6-6 to TRBJ2-1; maybe TRBD2 (6 bases). Germline lookup yields CDR1 MNHNY and CDR2 SVGAGI (reference sequence). This CDR3 has 16 amino acids. With 0 bases removed from V and 4 bases from J, the gap between germline ends came to 13 bases. As DNA, the CDR3 is TGTGCCAGCAGTTACTCGTTAGCGGCGGGATACAATGAGCAGTTCTTC. Amino acids: CASSYSLAAGYNEQFF.

The J gene is TRBJ1-3, the V gene TRBV7-9, with a possible D match to TRBD1 (5 bases). V dropped 7 bases and J dropped 2 bases, with 9 bases sitting between them. The CDR3 consists of 13 residues. Per germline, CDR1 SEHNR and CDR2 FQNEAQ (reference sequence). This chain's CDR3 is CASTWGPGNTIYF. CDR3 nucleotides: TGTGCCAGCACCTGGGGACCTGGAAACACCATATATTTT.

This rearrangement joins TRBV19 to TRBJ2-5; possible D gene TRBD2, 5 bases. The germline V gene has CDR1 LNHDA and CDR2 SQIVND (reference sequence). There are 12 residues in the CDR3. Trimming cost V 6 bases and J 2 bases, with 7 bases left between them. The CDR3 here is CASRDLQETQYF. The CDR3 nucleotides read TGTGCCAGTAGGGACTTGCAAGAGACCCAGTACTTC.

This clone was found once. The gene calls are TRBV7-9 and TRBJ1-2, with D possibly TRBD1 on 6 matching bases. The CDR3 spans 14 residues. The germline CDR1 and CDR2 sequences are SEHNR and FQNEAQ (reference sequence). Trimming shortened V by 3 bases and J by 2 bases, and 10 bases separated the two germline ends. In DNA, the CDR3 is TGTGCCAGCAGCTTTGGGGACACAAACTATGGCTACACCTTC. Protein: CASSFGDTNYGYTF.

This chain joins TRBV29-1 and TRBJ2-7; 7 bases line up with TRBD2. J was trimmed by 3 bases and V by 1 base; bases with no gene match: 12. CDR3 length equals 16 residues. From germline, CDR1 is SQVTM and CDR2 ANQGSEA. The CDR3 DNA follows: TGCAGCGTTGAAGGCGGGGGTGGCGGGGAGATCTACGAGCAGTACTTC. The encoded protein is CSVEGGGGGEIYEQYF.

The rearrangement uses TRBV11-2 and TRBJ2-3; 12 nucleotides line up with TRBD1. V gave up 5 bases and J gave up 4 bases; unmatched junction bases: 4. Looked up from germline, CDR1 is SGHAT and CDR2 is FQNNGV. The CDR3 loop spans 15 amino acids. For the CDR3, the DNA is TGTGCCAGCAGCGGCCGGGACAGGGGGCCAGATACGCAGTATTTT. Protein: CASSGRDRGPDTQYF. Together with reference TRBV11-2 and TRBJ2-3, the CDR3 gives the full variable domain: EAGVAQSPRYKIIEKRQSVAFWCNPISGHATLYWYQQILGQGPKLLIQFQNNGVVDDSQLPKDRFSAERLKGVDSTLKIQPAKLEDSAVYLCASSGRDRGPDTQYFGPGTRLTVL.

The J gene is TRBJ2-7, the V gene TRBV6-1, with 9 bases identical to TRBD1. V gave up 4 bases and J gave up 4 bases; unmatched junction bases: 11. Germline-derived CDR1 and CDR2 are MNHNS and SASEGT. This CDR3 spans 16 amino acids. CDR3 amino acids: CASSGEQGAIGYEQYF. In DNA, the CDR3 is TGTGCCAGCAGTGGAGAACAGGGGGCTATCGGGTACGAGCAGTACTTC.

V gene TRBV7-2 combines with J gene TRBJ1-3, with D unresolved. The germline V and J ends were trimmed by 2 bases and 9 bases, with 20 bases remaining between them. This CDR3 is 16 amino acids long. Per germline, CDR1 SGHTA and CDR2 FQGNSA. CDR3 sequence reads: CASSLMLIESKGTIYF. The CDR3 bases are TGTGCCAGCAGCTTAATGTTAATTGAGAGCAAAGGCACCATATATTTT.

The chain carries TRBV5-1 and TRBJ2-1; tentative D call: TRBD1 (7 bases). Germline V gene lookup returns CDR1 SGHRS and CDR2 YFSETQ. The CDR3 loop spans 17 amino acids. The germline V and J ends were trimmed by 0 bases and 3 bases, with 16 bases remaining between them. The DNA for the CDR3 is TGCGCCAGCAGCTTGGCGGGGGCAGGGGGACTCTACAATGAGCAGTTCTTC. It is translated as CASSLAGAGGLYNEQFF.

The chain links TRBV15 to TRBJ2-7; no definite D call. In germline, CDR1 is LNHNV, CDR2 YYDKDF (reference sequence). This CDR3 spans 16 amino acids. V was pared by 0 bases and J by 3 bases, with 15 bases between. In DNA form, the CDR3 reads TGTGCCACCAGCAGAGAACTCGGACGGGCTGTCTACGAGCAGTACTTC. This codes for CATSRELGRAVYEQYF.

A word on this clone: Other DNA sequences within the sample encode an identical CDR3. The V gene is TRBV4-1, the J gene TRBJ2-7; 10 bases agree with TRBD2. The CDR3 runs to 15 residues. Germline V lookup: CDR1 MGHRA, CDR2 YSYEKL. V was clipped by 0 bases and J by 4 bases; unmatched bases: 3. The CDR3 here is CASSQELAGNYEQYF. CDR3 bases: TGCGCCAGCAGCCAAGAACTAGCGGGGAATTACGAGCAGTACTTC.

The V gene is TRBV21-1, the J gene TRBJ2-6. TRBV21-1 is a known pseudogene. CDR3 size: 14 residues. The CDR3 here is CASSKSHGANVLTF. CDR3 bases: TGTGCCAGCAGCAAATCTCATGGGGCCAACGTCCTGACTTTC.

CDR3 nucleotides: TGTGCCAGCAGCGTAGACGGCGGGAGTAGAAATGAGCAGTTCTTC. Translation: CASSVDGGSRNEQFF. The chain combines TRBV9 with TRBJ2-1, with 7 positions matching TRBD2. From germline, CDR1 is SGDLS and CDR2 YYNGEE. The CDR3 contains 15 residues. After removal of 0 bases from V and 7 bases from J, the junction contained 7 bases not matched to a gene.

V gene TRBV10-3 combines with J gene TRBJ2-1, with a possible D match to TRBD2 (5 bases). This CDR3 has 12 residues. V was clipped by 8 bases and J by 6 bases, with 11 bases between them. Per the germline V gene, CDR1 is ENHRY and CDR2 is SYGVKD. CDR3 DNA: TGTGCCATCGGAGCGGAGCCCAATGAGCAGTTCTTC. Its protein product is CAIGAEPNEQFF.

This sequence joins TRBV6-5 and TRBJ2-1; no definite D call. The CDR3 extends over 15 amino acids. With 0 bases removed from V and 1 base from J, the gap between germline ends came to 7 bases. The germline gives CDR1 MNHEY, CDR2 SVGAGI. Written as DNA, the CDR3 is TGTGCCAGCAGTTACTCGCAGGCTTCCTACAATGAGCAGTTCTTC. It specifies CASSYSQASYNEQFF.

This chain links TRBV2 with TRBJ1-2; tentative D call: TRBD1 (6 bases). The germline V and J ends were trimmed by 6 bases and 2 bases, with 16 bases remaining between them. The germline V gene encodes CDR1 SNHLY and CDR2 FYNNEI. The CDR3 length is 15 residues. CDR3 protein: CASSADGQKNYGYTF. The CDR3 DNA sequence: TGTGCCAGCAGCGCCGACGGACAGAAGAACTATGGCTACACCTTC.

The chain carries TRBV14 and TRBJ1-2; D ambiguous. Germline V gene lookup returns CDR1 SGHDN and CDR2 FVKESK. The CDR3 contains 13 residues. V lost 3 bases, J lost 1 base, and 6 bases lay in between. The CDR3 DNA reads TGTGCCAGCAGCCACGGGAGTAACTATGGCTACACCTTC. The encoded protein is CASSHGSNYGYTF.

This clone is a singleton in its sample. The chain employs TRBV18 and TRBJ2-3; perhaps TRBD2 as D (6 bases). Germline loops: CDR1 KGHSH, CDR2 LQKENI. Trimming took off 3 bases at V and 0 bases at J, with 22 bases between the two ends. The CDR3 runs 19 residues. For the CDR3, the DNA is TGTGCCAGCTCACCTCCGGGACTCCTCTACCCGACTAGCACAGATACGCAGTATTTT. Translation gives CASSPPGLLYPTSTDTQYF. Full variable domain (rest looked up from reference TRBV18 and TRBJ2-3): NAGVMQNPRHLVRRRGQEARLRCSPMKGHSHVYWYRQLPEEGLKFMVYLQKENIIDESGMPKERFSAEFPKEGPSILRIQQVVRGDSAAYFCASSPPGLLYPTSTDTQYFGPGTRLTVL.

This clone was counted once. Other DNA sequences from this sample encode an identical CDR3 as well. The chain has TRBV6-5 and TRBJ1-1; D may be TRBD1 (5 bases). The V and J ends lost 8 bases and 4 bases respectively, with 14 bases between them. This CDR3 is built from 13 residues. Germline CDR1 is MNHEY and CDR2 is SVGAGI. The CDR3, as DNA: TGTGCCAGCCGGGACCGTGGTGGCACTGAAGCTTTCTTT. Amino acids: CASRDRGGTEAFF.

The J gene is TRBJ2-7, the V gene TRBV4-3, with D possibly matching TRBD1 (6 bases). CDR1 LGHNA and CDR2 YSLEER come from the germline V gene. Trimming took off 1 base at V and 7 bases at J, with 14 bases between the two ends. The CDR3 extends over 14 amino acids. The CDR3 loop is CASSQGRGAWEQYF. CDR3 in DNA: TGCGCCAGCAGCCAAGGCAGGGGCGCATGGGAGCAGTACTTC.

This clone was picked up one time. Other nucleotide sequences in the sample specify the same CDR3. The rearrangement links TRBV27 to TRBJ2-2; tentative D call: TRBD1 (5 bases). The CDR3 spans 13 residues. V dropped 3 bases and J dropped 6 bases, with 8 bases sitting between them. Looked up from germline, CDR1 is MNHEY and CDR2 is SMNVEV (reference sequence). For the CDR3, the DNA is TGTGCCAGCAGTTTTAGGGGCCCCGGGGAGCTGTTTTTT. It is translated as CASSFRGPGELFF.

The genes are TRBV28 and TRBJ2-7, with a tentative D call TRBD2 (6 bases). CDR1 is MDHEN, CDR2 SYDVKM, per germline. The CDR3 totals 15 residues. Trimming pared 4 bases from V and 4 bases from J, leaving 17 bases between. The CDR3 DNA is TGTGCCAGCAGTTCGCGTGGAGGGTCGGTGTACGAGCAGTACTTC. It is translated as CASSSRGGSVYEQYF.

The J gene is TRBJ1-5, the V gene TRBV28; 7 positions agree with TRBD1. Trimming took 4 bases from V and 0 from J; bases not matched to a gene: 6. The CDR3 sequence is 16 residues long. Germline CDR1 reads MDHEN; CDR2 reads SYDVKM. CDR3 amino acids: CASSSHTGASNQPQHF. CDR3 DNA sequence: TGTGCCAGCAGTTCCCACACAGGGGCTAGCAATCAGCCCCAGCATTTT. Using reference TRBV28 and TRBJ1-5 for the parts outside the CDR3, the full variable domain is DVKVTQSSRYLVKRTGEKVFLECVQDMDHENMFWYRQDPGLGLRLIYFSYDVKMKEKGDIPEGYSVSREKKERFSLILESASTNQTSMYLCASSSHTGASNQPQHFGDGTRLSIL.

As concerns this clone: This sample also contains other DNA sequences that code for the same CDR3. The chain uses TRBV23-1 and TRBJ2-2; 7 nucleotides agree with TRBD1. TRBV23-1 qualifies as an ORF whose function is uncertain. Trimming at V came to 6 bases and at J to 7 bases, leaving 8 bases not matched to a gene. The CDR3 has 14 amino acids. The DNA of the CDR3 is TGCGCCAGCAGCCCACAAGGGGGCGGCGGGGAGCTGTTTTTT. As protein: CASSPQGGGGELFF.

The chain is built from TRBV19 and TRBJ2-5; TRBD1 is a possible D gene (5 bases). The ends were cut back, 1 base at V and 4 bases at J, with 16 bases in the middle. Germline loops: CDR1 LNHDA, CDR2 SQIVND (reference sequence). This CDR3 is 16 amino acids long. In nucleotides, the CDR3 is TGTGCCAGTAGTATAGGTACAAGCTTCGACAGAGAGACCCAGTACTTC. Amino acids: CASSIGTSFDRETQYF. The full variable domain, its missing parts supplied by reference TRBV19 and TRBJ2-5, is DGGITQSPKYLFRKEGQNVTLSCEQNLNHDAMYWYRQDPGQGLRLIYYSQIVNDFQKGDIAEGYSVSREKKESFPLTVTSAQKNPTAFYLCASSIGTSFDRETQYFGPGTRLLVL.